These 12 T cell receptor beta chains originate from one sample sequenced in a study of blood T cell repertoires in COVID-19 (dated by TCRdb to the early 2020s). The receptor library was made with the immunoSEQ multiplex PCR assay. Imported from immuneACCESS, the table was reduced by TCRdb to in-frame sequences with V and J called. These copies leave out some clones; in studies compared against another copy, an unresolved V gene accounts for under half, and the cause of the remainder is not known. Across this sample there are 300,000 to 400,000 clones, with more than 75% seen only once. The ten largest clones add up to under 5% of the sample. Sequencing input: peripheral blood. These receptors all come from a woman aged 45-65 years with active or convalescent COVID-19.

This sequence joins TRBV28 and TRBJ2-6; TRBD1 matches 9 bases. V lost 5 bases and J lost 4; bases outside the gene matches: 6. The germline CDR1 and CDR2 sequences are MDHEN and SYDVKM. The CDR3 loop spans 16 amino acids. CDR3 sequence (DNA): TGTGCCAGCAGTCCATTACAGGGGGCCGGGGCCAACGTCCTGACTTTC. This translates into CASSPLQGAGANVLTF.

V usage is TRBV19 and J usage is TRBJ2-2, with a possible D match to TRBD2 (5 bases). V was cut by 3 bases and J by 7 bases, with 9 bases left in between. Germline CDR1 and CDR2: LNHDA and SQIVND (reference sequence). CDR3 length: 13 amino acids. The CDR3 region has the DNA TGTGCCAGTAGTATTGGAGGAATCGGGGAGCTGTTTTTT. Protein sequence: CASSIGGIGELFF.

The DNA for the CDR3 is TGTGCCAGCAGAACAGGTACCCACGCAGATACGCAGTATTTT. Translating it yields CASRTGTHADTQYF. The chain is built from TRBV21-1 and TRBJ2-3; the D call TRBD1 from the table was never checked on the DNA. TRBV21-1 is a pseudogene. The CDR3 runs 14 residues.

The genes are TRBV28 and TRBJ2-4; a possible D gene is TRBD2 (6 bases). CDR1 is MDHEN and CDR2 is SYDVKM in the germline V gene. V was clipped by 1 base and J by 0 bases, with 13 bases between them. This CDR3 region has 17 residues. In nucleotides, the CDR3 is TGTGCCAGCAGTTTATCGGGAGCAATTCTAGCCAAAAACATTCAGTACTTC. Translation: CASSLSGAILAKNIQYF.

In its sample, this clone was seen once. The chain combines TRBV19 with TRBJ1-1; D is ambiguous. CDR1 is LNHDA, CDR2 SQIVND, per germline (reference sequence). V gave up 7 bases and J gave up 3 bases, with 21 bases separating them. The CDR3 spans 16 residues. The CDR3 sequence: CASNEGLRFRDTEAFF. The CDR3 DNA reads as TGTGCCAGTAACGAGGGTTTGCGTTTTCGGGACACTGAAGCTTTCTTT.

CDR3: CAWSREGPHHEQYF. In DNA, the CDR3 is TGTGCCTGGAGTAGGGAGGGCCCCCACCACGAGCAGTACTTC. This rearrangement joins TRBV30 to TRBJ2-7; TRBD2 matches at 7 bases. Germline-derived CDR1 and CDR2 are GTSNPN and SVGIG (reference sequence). The CDR3 length is 14 residues. J gave up 5 bases and V 2 bases, and 9 bases lay outside the gene matches. Full variable domain (rest looked up from reference TRBV30 and TRBJ2-7): SQTIHQWPATLVQPVGSPLSLECTVEGTSNPNLYWYRQAAGRGLQLLFYSVGIGQISSEVPQNLSASRPQDRQFILSSKKLLLSDSGFYLCAWSREGPHHEQYFGPGTRLTVT.

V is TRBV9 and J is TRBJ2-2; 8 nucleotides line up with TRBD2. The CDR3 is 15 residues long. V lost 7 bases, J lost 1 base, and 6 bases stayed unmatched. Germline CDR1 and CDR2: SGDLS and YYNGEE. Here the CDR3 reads CASGNGGENTGELFF. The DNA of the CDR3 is TGTGCCAGCGGCAACGGGGGGGAGAACACCGGGGAGCTGTTTTTT.

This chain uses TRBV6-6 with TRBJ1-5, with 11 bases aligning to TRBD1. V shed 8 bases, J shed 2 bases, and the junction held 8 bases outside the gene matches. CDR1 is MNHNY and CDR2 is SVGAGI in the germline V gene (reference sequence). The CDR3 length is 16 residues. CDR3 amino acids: CASGTGGDLGNQPQHF. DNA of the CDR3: TGTGCCAGCGGGACAGGGGGTGACCTTGGCAATCAGCCCCAGCATTTT.

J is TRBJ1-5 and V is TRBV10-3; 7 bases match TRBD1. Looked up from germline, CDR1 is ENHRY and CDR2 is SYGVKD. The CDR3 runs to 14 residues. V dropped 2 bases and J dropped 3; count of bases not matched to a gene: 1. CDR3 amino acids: CAISEDRDNQPQHF. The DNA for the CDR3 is TGTGCCATCAGTGAGGACAGGGACAATCAGCCCCAGCATTTT.

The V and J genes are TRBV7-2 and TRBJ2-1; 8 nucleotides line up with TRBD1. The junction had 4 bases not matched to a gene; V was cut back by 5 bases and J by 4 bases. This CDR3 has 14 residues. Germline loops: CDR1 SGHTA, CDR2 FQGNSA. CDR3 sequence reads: CASSLGQGYNEQFF. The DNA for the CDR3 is TGTGCCAGCAGCCTTGGACAGGGTTACAATGAGCAGTTCTTC.

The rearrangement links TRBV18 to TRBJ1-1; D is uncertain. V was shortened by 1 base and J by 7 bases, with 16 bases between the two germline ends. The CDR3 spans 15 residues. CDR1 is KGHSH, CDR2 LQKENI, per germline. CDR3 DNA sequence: TGTGCCAGCTCACCACGGGCGGAAGCGGGCGGTGAAGCTTTCTTT. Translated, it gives CASSPRAEAGGEAFF.

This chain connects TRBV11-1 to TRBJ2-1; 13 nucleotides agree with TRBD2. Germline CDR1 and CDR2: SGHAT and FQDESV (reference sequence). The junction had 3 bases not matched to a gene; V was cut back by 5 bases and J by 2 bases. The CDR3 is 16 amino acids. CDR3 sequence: CASSKGLAGTYNEQFF. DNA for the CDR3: TGTGCCAGCAGCAAGGGACTAGCGGGAACCTACAATGAGCAGTTCTTC.